These 7 T cell receptor beta chains originate from one sample sequenced in a study of post-analysis software for immune sequencing data. Study-wide results and caveats: About five TRBV segments were more frequent in patients than controls; TRBV5-6, TRBV5-1 and TRBV20-1 belonged to this group.

No antigens are known for them. Unique molecular identifiers were present in the TCR beta cDNA libraries. TCRdb passed the PCR reads through MiXCR, listing each CDR3 protein once. Seen here are 600,000 to 750,000 distinct CDR3 sequences, about 60% observed once, and the top ten hold 11%. Sequencing was carried out using blood. These TCRs come from a girl aged 2 to 9 with multiple sclerosis.

This chain joins TRBV5-1 and TRBJ2-7; the match to TRBD1 covers 7 bases. V lost 2 bases to trimming and J lost 6 bases; unmatched junction nucleotides: 5. The CDR3 is 13 residues long. Germline V gene lookup returns CDR1 SGHRS and CDR2 YFSETQ. The CDR3 DNA is TGCGCCAGCAGCTTTCTCACAGGGGCCGAGCAGTACTTC. The encoded protein is CASSFLTGAEQYF.

J is TRBJ1-2 and V is TRBV12-3 or TRBV12-4; a possible D gene is TRBD1 (6 bases). V gave up 5 bases and J gave up 2 bases, with 15 bases separating them. This CDR3 is 15 amino acids long. CDR3 nucleotides: TGTGCCAGCAGTAACCGTGGGGGGGCCAACTATGGCTACACCTTC. Its translation is CASSNRGGANYGYTF.

The rearrangement links TRBV5-8 to TRBJ2-5; no clear D. Matching the DNA end better, TRBJ2-7 makes the J call doubtful. The CDR3 contains 13 residues. CDR1 and CDR2 (germline): SGHTS, YDEGEE. The CDR3 reads CASSSRVEDEQYF. The CDR3 DNA is TGTGCCAGCAGCTCGCGAGTAGAAGACGAGCAGTACTTC.

The genes are TRBV3-1 and TRBJ2-3; 9 bases are a match to TRBD2. V was pared by 0 bases and J by 1 base, with 2 bases of the junction left unmatched. The germline CDR1 and CDR2 sequences are LGHDT and YNNKEL (reference sequence). This CDR3 comprises 16 residues. The CDR3 sequence is CASSQERGGRTDTQYF. In nucleotides, the CDR3 is TGTGCCAGCAGCCAAGAGCGGGGGGGCCGCACAGATACGCAGTATTTT.

The chain uses TRBV10-3 and TRBJ2-5; D perhaps matches TRBD1 (6 bases). The germline CDR1 and CDR2 sequences are ENHRY and SYGVKD. The CDR3 is 14 residues long. V was clipped by 4 bases and J by 2 bases, with 11 bases between them. The CDR3 spells CAISVRGQQETQYF. DNA of the CDR3: TGTGCCATCAGTGTGCGCGGACAGCAAGAGACCCAGTACTTC.

The sample holds a few counts of this clonotype. The chain joins TRBV25-1 to TRBJ2-4; D is unresolved. TRBJ2-7 matches the DNA end more closely, so the J call is doubtful. CDR3 size: 13 residues. Germline values: CDR1 MGHDK, CDR2 SYGVNS. The CDR3 protein is CASSEYKASEQYF. As DNA, the CDR3 is TGTGCCAGCAGTGAATATAAAGCGTCCGAGCAGTACTTC.

The DNA for the CDR3 is TGTGCCAGCACCGACAGGTTGAACACTGAAGCTTTCTTT. Translation: CASTDRLNTEAFF. The chain links TRBV2 to TRBJ1-1, with D possibly being TRBD1 (6 bases). CDR3 length: 13 residues. The V and J ends lost 7 bases and 0 bases respectively, with 9 bases between them. CDR1 SNHLY and CDR2 FYNNEI come from the germline V gene.